This T cell receptor (beta chain) appears in the sequencing data of a study of pediatric ulcerative colitis. Whole-study context: Disease was pancolitis in over five and left-sided in two, histology-confirmed. Study-wide points: Some T cells in rectal biopsies may come from blood, especially with overt colitis. A couple of rectal clonotypes were found only in ulcerative colitis patients, all of them.

Rectal tissue came from one to two pinch biopsies taken at colonoscopy. Sequencing depth was up to 500,000 reads per sample. Assay used: immunoSEQ multiplex PCR; TCRdb lists only in-frame clones, some missing. Altogether 30,000 to 40,000 clones are present, about three quarters being singletons, with the ten largest covering 1.1%. V shed 0 bases, J shed 7 bases, and the junction held 10 bases outside the gene matches. Germline assignment: CDR1 SGHNT and CDR2 YYREEE (reference sequence). This CDR3 has 17 residues. Regarding this clone: Its antigen is undetermined.

The V gene is TRBV5-4, the J gene TRBJ1-3; 10 nucleotides align to TRBD1. Sequences were obtained from gut tissue. The origin of this receptor is a boy between 10 and 17 years old with mild ulcerative colitis. The chain's CDR3 is CASSLGATGGHRNTIYF. CDR3 nucleotide sequence: TGTGCCAGCAGCTTGGGTGCGACAGGGGGCCATCGTAACACCATATATTTT.